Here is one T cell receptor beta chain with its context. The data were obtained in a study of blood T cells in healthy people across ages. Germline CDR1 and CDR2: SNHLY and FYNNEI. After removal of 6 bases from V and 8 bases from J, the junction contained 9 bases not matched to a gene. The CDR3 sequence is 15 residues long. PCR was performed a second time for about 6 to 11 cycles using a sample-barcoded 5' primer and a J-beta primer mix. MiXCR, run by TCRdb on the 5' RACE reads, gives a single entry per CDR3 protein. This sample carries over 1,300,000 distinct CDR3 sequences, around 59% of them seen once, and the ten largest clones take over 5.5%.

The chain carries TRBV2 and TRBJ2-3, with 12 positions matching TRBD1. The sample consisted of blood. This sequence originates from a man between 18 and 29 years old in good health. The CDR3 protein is CASSPGTGGAGTQYF. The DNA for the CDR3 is TGTGCCAGCAGCCCCGGGACAGGGGGCGCAGGTACGCAGTATTTT.